This T cell receptor beta chain is from a study of spatial heterogeneity in lung cancer. At the level of the study: Mean representation of each unique TCR and UMI combination in the raw reads exceeded 9.5 occurrences.

Time point defined: blood at routine non-recurrence follow-up after resection. Whole RNA, isolated from tumor, nontumor lung or frozen PBMC, was sequenced without prior sorting. TCRdb recomputed calls from the 5' RACE reads with MiXCR, one row per CDR3 protein. Of more than 95,000 distinct CDR3 sequences in the sample, more than 10% were seen once. Trimming removed 1 base at V and 2 bases at J, with 5 bases between. Germline loops: CDR1 MGHRA, CDR2 YSYEKL. The CDR3 sequence is 13 residues long. The clonotype originates from a male donor with early-stage non-small cell lung cancer. The chain recombines TRBV4-1 with TRBJ2-5; no clear D gene. Specimen: PBMCs, collected at follow-up. Here the CDR3 DNA reads TGCGCCAGCAGCCAAGTACAGCAAGAGACCCAGTACTTC. Protein: CASSQVQQETQYF.